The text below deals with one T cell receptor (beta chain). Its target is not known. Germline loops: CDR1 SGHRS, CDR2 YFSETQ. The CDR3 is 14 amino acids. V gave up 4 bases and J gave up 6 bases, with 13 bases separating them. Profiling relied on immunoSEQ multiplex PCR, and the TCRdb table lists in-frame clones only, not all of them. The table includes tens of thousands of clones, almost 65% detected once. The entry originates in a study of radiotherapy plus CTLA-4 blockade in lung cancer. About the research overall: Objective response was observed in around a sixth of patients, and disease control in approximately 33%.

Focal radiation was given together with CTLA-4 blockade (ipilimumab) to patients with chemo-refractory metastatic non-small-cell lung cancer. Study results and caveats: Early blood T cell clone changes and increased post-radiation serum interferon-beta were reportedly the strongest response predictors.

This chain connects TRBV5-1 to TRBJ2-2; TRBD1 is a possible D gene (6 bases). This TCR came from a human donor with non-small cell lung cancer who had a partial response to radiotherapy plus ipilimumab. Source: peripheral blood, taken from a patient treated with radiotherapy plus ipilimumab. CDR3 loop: CASSGQLRAGELFF. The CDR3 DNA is TGCGCCAGCAGCGGACAGCTTAGGGCCGGGGAGCTGTTTTTT. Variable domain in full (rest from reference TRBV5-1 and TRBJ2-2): KAGVTQTPRYLIKTRGQQVTLSCSPISGHRSVSWYQQTPGQGLQFLFEYFSETQRNKGNFPGRFSGRQFSNSRSEMNVSTLELGDSALYLCASSGQLRAGELFFGEGSRLTVL.